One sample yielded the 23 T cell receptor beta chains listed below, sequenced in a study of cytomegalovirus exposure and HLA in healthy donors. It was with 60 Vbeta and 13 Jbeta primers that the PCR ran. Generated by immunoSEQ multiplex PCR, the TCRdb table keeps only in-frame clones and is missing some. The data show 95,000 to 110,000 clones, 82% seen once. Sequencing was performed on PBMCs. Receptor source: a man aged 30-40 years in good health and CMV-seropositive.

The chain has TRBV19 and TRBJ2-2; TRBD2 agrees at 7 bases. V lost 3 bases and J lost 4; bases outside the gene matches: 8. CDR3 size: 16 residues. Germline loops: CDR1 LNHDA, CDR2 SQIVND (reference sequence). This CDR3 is CASSILLADSTGELFF. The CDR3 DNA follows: TGTGCCAGTAGTATTCTCCTAGCGGATTCCACCGGGGAGCTGTTTTTT.

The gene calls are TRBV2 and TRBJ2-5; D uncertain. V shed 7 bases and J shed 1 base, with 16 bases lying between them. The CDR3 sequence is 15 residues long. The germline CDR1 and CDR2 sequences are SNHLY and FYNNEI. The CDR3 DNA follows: TGTGCCAGCACCCAACAGCTGGCCACCCAAGAGACCCAGTACTTC. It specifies CASTQQLATQETQYF.

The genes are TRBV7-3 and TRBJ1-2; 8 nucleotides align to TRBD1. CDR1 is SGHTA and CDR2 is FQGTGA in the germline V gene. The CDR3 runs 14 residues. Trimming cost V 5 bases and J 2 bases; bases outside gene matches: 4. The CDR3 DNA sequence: TGTGCCAGCAGCCTAGGACAGGGAAACTATGGCTACACCTTC. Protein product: CASSLGQGNYGYTF. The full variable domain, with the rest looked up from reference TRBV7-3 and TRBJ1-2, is GAGVSQTPSNKVTEKGKYVELRCDPISGHTALYWYRQSLGQGPEFLIYFQGTGAADDSGLPNDRFFAVRPEGSVSTLKIQRTERGDSAVYLCASSLGQGNYGYTFGSGTRLTVV.

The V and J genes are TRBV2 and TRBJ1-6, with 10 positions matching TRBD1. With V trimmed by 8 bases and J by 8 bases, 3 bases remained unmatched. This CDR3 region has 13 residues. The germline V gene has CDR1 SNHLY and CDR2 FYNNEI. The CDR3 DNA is TGTGCCAGCGACAGGGGGCAGTATTCACCCCTCCACTTT. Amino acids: CASDRGQYSPLHF.

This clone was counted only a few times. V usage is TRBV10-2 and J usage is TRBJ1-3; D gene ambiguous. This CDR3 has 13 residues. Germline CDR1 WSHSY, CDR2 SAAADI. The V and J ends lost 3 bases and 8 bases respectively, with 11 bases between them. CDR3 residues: CASSDDPRDTIYF. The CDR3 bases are TGCGCCAGCAGTGACGACCCGAGGGACACCATATATTTT.

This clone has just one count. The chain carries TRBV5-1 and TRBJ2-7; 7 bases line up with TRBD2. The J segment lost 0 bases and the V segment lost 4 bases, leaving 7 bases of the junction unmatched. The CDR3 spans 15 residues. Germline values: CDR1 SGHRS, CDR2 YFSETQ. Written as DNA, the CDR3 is TGCGCCAGCAGCCCTGATTGGGGGGGCTCCTACGAGCAGTACTTC. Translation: CASSPDWGGSYEQYF.

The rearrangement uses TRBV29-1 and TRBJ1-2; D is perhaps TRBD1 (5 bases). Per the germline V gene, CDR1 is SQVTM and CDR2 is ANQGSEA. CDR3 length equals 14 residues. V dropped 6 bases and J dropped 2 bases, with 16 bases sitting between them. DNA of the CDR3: TGCAGCGTCCTTGGGGGGGAGGACAACTATGGCTACACCTTC. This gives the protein CSVLGGEDNYGYTF.

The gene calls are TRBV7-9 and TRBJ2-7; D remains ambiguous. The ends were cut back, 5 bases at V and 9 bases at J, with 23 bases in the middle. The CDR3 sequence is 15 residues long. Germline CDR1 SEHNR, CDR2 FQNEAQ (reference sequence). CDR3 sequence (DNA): TGTGCCAGCAGCCTCGAGCCAAGGAACCTACGAGGGCAGTACTTC. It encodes CASSLEPRNLRGQYF.

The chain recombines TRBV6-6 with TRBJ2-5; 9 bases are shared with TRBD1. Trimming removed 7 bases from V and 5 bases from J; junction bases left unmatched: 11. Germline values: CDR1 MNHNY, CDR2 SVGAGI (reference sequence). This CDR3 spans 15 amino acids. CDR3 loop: CASTHIQGAGETQYF. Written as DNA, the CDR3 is TGTGCCAGCACCCACATACAGGGGGCTGGGGAGACCCAGTACTTC.

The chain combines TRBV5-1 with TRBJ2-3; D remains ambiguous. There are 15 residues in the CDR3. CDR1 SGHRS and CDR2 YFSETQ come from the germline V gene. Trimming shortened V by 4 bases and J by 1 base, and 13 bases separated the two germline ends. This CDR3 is CASSVMRRGTDTQYF. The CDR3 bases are TGCGCCAGCAGCGTTATGAGAAGAGGCACAGATACGCAGTATTTT.

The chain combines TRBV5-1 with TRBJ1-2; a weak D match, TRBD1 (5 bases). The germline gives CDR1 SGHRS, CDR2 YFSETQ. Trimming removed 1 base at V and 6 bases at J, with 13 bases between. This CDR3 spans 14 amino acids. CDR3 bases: TGCGCCAGCAGCTTGATGTCGGGGGAGGATGGCTACACCTTC. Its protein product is CASSLMSGEDGYTF. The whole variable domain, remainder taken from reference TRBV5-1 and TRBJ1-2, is KAGVTQTPRYLIKTRGQQVTLSCSPISGHRSVSWYQQTPGQGLQFLFEYFSETQRNKGNFPGRFSGRQFSNSRSEMNVSTLELGDSALYLCASSLMSGEDGYTFGSGTRLTVV.

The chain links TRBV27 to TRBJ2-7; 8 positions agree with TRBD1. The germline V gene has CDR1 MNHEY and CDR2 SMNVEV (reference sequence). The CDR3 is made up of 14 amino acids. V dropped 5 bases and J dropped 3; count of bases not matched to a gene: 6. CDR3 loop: CASSRSGTGYEQYF. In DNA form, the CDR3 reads TGTGCCAGCAGTAGATCCGGGACAGGCTACGAGCAGTACTTC.

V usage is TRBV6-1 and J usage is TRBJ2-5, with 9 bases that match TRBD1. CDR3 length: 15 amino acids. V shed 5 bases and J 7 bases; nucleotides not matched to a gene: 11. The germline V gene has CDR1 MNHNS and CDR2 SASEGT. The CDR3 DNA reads TGTGCCAGCAGTCTCCCGGGACAGGGCGCCGGGACCCAGTACTTC. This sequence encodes CASSLPGQGAGTQYF.

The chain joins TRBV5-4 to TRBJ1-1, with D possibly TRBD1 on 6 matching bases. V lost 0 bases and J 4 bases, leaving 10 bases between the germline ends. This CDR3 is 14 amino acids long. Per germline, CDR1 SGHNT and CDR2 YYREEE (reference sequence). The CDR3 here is CASSLGQGSTEAFF. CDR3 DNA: TGTGCCAGCAGCTTGGGTCAGGGGAGCACTGAAGCTTTCTTT.

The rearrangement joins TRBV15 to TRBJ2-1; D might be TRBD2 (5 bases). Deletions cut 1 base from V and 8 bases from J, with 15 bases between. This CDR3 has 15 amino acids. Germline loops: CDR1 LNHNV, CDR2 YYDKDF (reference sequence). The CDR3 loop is CATSRVLRVFDEQFF. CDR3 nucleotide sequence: TGTGCCACCAGCAGAGTGTTGAGGGTTTTTGATGAGCAGTTCTTC.

The DNA of the CDR3 is TGCGCCAGCAGCTCCGGGGGGGGGAAAGATACGCAGTATTTT. Protein product: CASSSGGGKDTQYF. This sequence joins TRBV5-1 and TRBJ2-3; TRBD2 aligns across 8 bases. The CDR3 runs 14 residues. Germline trimming cut 3 bases from V and 5 bases from J; bases unmatched to any gene: 5. Per germline, CDR1 SGHRS and CDR2 YFSETQ.

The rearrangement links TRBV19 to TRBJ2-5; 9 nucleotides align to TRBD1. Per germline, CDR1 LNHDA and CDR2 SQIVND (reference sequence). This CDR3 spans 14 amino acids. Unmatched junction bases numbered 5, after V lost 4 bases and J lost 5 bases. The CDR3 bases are TGTGCCAGTAGTACCGGACAGGGGCCGGAGACCCAGTACTTC. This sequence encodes CASSTGQGPETQYF.

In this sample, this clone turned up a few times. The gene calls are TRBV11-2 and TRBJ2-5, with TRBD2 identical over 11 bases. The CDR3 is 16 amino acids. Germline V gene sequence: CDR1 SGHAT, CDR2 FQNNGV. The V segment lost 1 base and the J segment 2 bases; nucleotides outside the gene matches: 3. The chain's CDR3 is CASSLALAGGQETQYF. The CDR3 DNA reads TGTGCCAGCAGCTTAGCTCTAGCGGGGGGACAAGAGACCCAGTACTTC.

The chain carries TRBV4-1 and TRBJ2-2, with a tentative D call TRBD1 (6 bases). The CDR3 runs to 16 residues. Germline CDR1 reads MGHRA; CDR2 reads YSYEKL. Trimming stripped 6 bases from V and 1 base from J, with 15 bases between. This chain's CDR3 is CASSYPGQKNTGELFF. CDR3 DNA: TGCGCCAGCAGTTATCCGGGACAAAAGAACACCGGGGAGCTGTTTTTT.

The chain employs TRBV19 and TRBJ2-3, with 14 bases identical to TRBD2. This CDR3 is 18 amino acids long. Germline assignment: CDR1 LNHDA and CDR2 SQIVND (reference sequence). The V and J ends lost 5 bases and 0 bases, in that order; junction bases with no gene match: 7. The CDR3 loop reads CASSSPGLAGDSTDTQYF. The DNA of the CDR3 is TGTGCCAGTAGTTCACCGGGACTAGCGGGGGACAGCACAGATACGCAGTATTTT.

The CDR3, as DNA: TGTGCCAGCAGCCGAGCGGGGGAGCTAGCCAAAAACATTCAGTACTTC. This translates into CASSRAGELAKNIQYF. The V and J genes are TRBV5-4 and TRBJ2-4, with TRBD2 identical over 8 bases. The trim removed 4 bases at V and 0 bases at J, leaving 6 bases unmatched. The CDR3 sequence is 16 residues long. Germline CDR1 and CDR2: SGHNT and YYREEE (reference sequence).

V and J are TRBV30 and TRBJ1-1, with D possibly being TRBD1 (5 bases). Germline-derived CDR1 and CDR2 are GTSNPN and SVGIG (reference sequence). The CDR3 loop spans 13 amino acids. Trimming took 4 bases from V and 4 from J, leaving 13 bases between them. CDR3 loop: CAWKTGGVTEAFF. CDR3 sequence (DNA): TGTGCCTGGAAAACGGGAGGGGTCACTGAAGCTTTCTTT.

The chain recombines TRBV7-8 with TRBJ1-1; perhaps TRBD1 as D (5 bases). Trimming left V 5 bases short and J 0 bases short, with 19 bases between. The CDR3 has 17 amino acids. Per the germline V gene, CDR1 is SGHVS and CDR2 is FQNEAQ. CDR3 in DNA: TGTGCCAGCAGCCGGCTCGAGAGGGACTCCATGAACACTGAAGCTTTCTTT. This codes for CASSRLERDSMNTEAFF.